This T cell receptor beta chain was sequenced for a study of blood T cells in healthy people across ages (dated by TCRdb to about 2015). Concerning the study at large: Template switching captured roughly one uniquely barcoded TCR beta cDNA molecule per two T cells in model experiments. The study measured age-related changes in TCR beta repertoire diversity using deep sequencing normalized with unique cDNA molecular identifiers. The donors were split into four age groups: young (average about 16 years), middle-aged (39), aged (more than 55) and long-lived (roughly 77). Using the same blood draw, the study looked at two additional independent replicas of 1 million unique cDNA reads for two donors, one aged 18 to 30 and the other aged 80 or older. What the study reported, not specific to this receptor: Bulk unsorted PBMC profiling prevented conclusive comparison of naive and antigen-experienced compartments. Estimates of total diversity based on one million sequenced T cells were regarded as lower bounds and as underestimates. Observed TCR beta diversity per million T cells fell roughly linearly with age, and a significant reduction was already apparent by age roughly 40. Observed TCR beta diversity correlated strongly with the percentage of naive T cells measured by flow cytometry. The long-lived group showed more naive CD4+ T cells, fewer expanded clones and increased TCR diversity than the aged group, suggesting age selection. The CMV infection status of donors was not known, potentially confounding age-related changes in expanded clonotypes.

The approximately 41 donors, aged about 6 to 90 years, were systemically healthy Caucasian individuals from Russia. Each donor gave about 9.2 milliliters of peripheral blood, drawn into EDTA-treated Vacutainer tubes. Ficoll-Paque density-gradient centrifugation was used to isolate PBMCs, with at least 7 million obtained per sample. Total RNA, at least 6 micrograms per sample, was extracted from PBMCs with Trizol reagent. Naive CD45RAhigh/CD27high T cell percentages were measured by flow cytometry on a PBMC aliquot from every donor. The CDR3 measures 13 amino acids from cysteine to phenylalanine. Only the CDR3 region is kept as DNA, spanning 39 bases read in frame from base 1. Sequences LGHNA (CDR1) and YSLEER (CDR2) are obtained from the germline V gene. Between the V and J ends, shortened by 2 bases and 6 bases respectively, the junction contains 7 bases. Only one count was recorded for this clonotype. The target of this receptor is not known. One base away there is no much larger clone; base qualities are not given. Weak support is all one read offers.

Library prep was done by 5' RACE. For sequencing, an Illumina HiSeq 2500 was employed. A second PCR of roughly 7 to 11 cycles was performed with a sample-barcoded 5' primer and a J-beta primer mix. A template-switch 5' adaptor carrying 12 random nucleotides introduced a unique molecular identifier onto each TCR beta cDNA molecule. Each sample yielded at least 2.5 million CDR3-containing paired-end reads. First-strand cDNA synthesis was performed from all RNA using the Mint cDNA synthesis kit, with priming by a TRBC-specific oligonucleotide. Following uracil-DNA glycosylase treatment, a first 18-cycle PCR with universal primers M1SS and BC2_uni_R was performed on all cDNA. The original methods were these. For normalization, 1 million high-quality reads were randomly selected from each sample, with every read carrying a distinct molecular identifier. Instead of being binned into consensus sequences, reads that shared molecular identifiers were thrown out. MiTCR, set to a Q25 quality threshold and the strictest error-elimination algorithm, was used for CDR3 identification, clonotype clustering and error correction. Lower-bound total TCR beta diversity was estimated with a nonparametric unseen species model using Euler transformation. TCRdb cleaned the public reads at Q25 with fastp, built clones with MiXCR and kept in-frame beta chains. Rows with one shared CDR3 protein collapse into an entry with the most common genes and DNA. The V and J calls and clone size are TCRdb's, not the authors'. This sample holds about 930,000 distinct CDR3 sequences; about 27% were observed only once. Of the sample, more than 8.5% is held by the ten largest clones.

These data also formed part of another study, on T cells of mothers and their children. In that second paper, the authors write: Donors were nine systemically healthy Caucasian individuals: three mothers and their six children. cDNA synthesis consumed the entire amount of extracted RNA, loaded at approximately 1.5 ug RNA in each 15 ul reaction. Sample barcodes and 2-4 random nucleotides were added via the M1S primer in the second PCR. More than 8 million TCR beta CDR3 reads were obtained from each mother, and 2.5 million to 3 million reads were obtained from each child. Thymic selection similarly shapes TCR recombination output in related and unrelated pairs, with minor effect from inherited differences. Normalized repertoire overlap in related mother-child pairs was always slightly higher than in unrelated mother-child pairs, but the difference was never significant. With a sensitivity of 90 to 100 clones per million clonotypes, no persistent microchimeric T cell clones were detected. Deep NGS was used in the study to compare the TCR beta repertoires of mothers and children and to look for features that separate related mother-child pairs from unrelated individuals. The mean age was about 40 +/- 4 years for the mothers and roughly 10 +/- 4 years for the children. Libraries were sequenced on Illumina HiSeq 2000 with 100+100 nt paired-end reads after adapter ligation with NEBNext reagents. To prevent cross-contamination, the mother and child libraries were prepared one month apart and sequenced in separate runs. For each donor, between 500,000 and 2,000,000 distinct TCR beta clonotypes were identified. Naive TCR beta clonotypes were estimated from low-frequency clonotypes matched to each donor's FACS-determined naive share, without sorting.

The V and J genes are TRBV4-3 and TRBJ2-2, with the D call tentatively TRBD1 or TRBD2, each fitting 5 bases. The sequenced material came from blood. This TCR was sampled from a woman aged 40 to 55 in good health. The sequence in DNA is TGCGCCAGCAGCCAATTGGGGGCCGGGGAGCTGTTTTTT. Translated, this is CASSQLGAGELFF.